This T cell receptor beta chain was recorded in a study of T-cell memory formation after mild COVID-19. Across the whole study: Largely, TCR clusters stayed within a single donor. Points from the study as a whole: Memory cells collected pre-infection included some clones that later responded, suggesting cross-reactive memory joined. Balance between CD4 and CD8 was seen in clones contracting day 15 to 85, and a CD4+ lean was seen in later expanders.

Concerning this clonotype: Its cognate antigen is unknown.

Constant-segment primers served in 5'RACE that generated TCR alpha and TCR beta cDNA libraries bearing sample barcodes and UMIs. In TCRdb, the 5' RACE reads were re-called with MiXCR into one record per CDR3 protein. The data contain about 250,000 distinct CDR3 sequences, approximately 15% of them singletons. The CDR3 is 12 residues long. V was clipped by 0 bases and J by 4 bases, with 2 bases between them. Germline-derived CDR1 and CDR2 are SGHDT and YYEEEE. Specimen: PBMCs or a T cell subset sorted from them (not recorded which). This receptor was taken from an adult woman who had mild COVID-19 (a few samples of this study predate the infection). Cell type and time point are not known. The V call is TRBV5-6, the J call TRBJ2-1; D is uncertain. The CDR3 is CASSLEYNEQFF. The CDR3 DNA sequence: TGTGCCAGCAGCTTGGAATACAATGAGCAGTTCTTC.